This paragraph covers one T cell receptor beta chain sequence. The source of the sample is a study of blood T cell repertoires in COVID-19. The assay was immunoSEQ multiplex PCR, and TCRdb's table has in-frame clones only and misses some. The sample consists of about 310,000 clones, 90% of them appearing once. The CDR3 is 16 amino acids. Per the germline V gene, CDR1 is MRHNA and CDR2 is SNTAGT. V was shortened by 4 bases and J by 6 bases, with 21 bases between the two germline ends. The chain joins TRBV6-4 to TRBJ1-2, with D maybe TRBD1 (5 bases). The sequence was obtained from a woman in her twenties or thirties with COVID-19, enrolled during active disease. Sequenced input: peripheral blood. The CDR3 reads CASSVVFTTVKDGYTF. The DNA of the CDR3 is TGTGCCAGCAGTGTAGTCTTTACGACAGTGAAGGATGGCTACACCTTC.